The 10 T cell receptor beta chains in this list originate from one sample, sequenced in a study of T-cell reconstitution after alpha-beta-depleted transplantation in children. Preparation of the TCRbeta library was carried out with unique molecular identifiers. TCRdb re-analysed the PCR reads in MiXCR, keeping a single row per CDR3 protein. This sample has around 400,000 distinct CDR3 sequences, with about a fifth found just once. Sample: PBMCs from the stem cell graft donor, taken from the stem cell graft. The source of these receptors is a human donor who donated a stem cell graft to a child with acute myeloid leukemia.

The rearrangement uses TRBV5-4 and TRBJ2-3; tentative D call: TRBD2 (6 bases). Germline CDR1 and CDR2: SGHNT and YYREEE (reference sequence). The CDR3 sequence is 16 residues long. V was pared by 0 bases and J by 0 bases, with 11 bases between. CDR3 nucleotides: TGTGCCAGCAGCTTGGACGGTAGCGGAAGCACAGATACGCAGTATTTT. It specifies CASSLDGSGSTDTQYF.

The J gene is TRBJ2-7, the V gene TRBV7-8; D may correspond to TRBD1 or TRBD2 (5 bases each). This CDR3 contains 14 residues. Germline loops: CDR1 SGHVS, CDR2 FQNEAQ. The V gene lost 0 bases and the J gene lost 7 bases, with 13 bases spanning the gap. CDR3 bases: TGTGCCAGCAGCTTAGCCCCCACGGGGCAGGAGCAGTACTTC. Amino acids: CASSLAPTGQEQYF.

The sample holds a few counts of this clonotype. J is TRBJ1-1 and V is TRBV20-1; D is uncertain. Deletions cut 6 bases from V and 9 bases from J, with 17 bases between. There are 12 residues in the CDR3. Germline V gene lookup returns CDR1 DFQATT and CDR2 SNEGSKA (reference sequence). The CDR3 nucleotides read TGCAGTGCGGACGAATGGTCCGGCCAAGCTTTCTTT. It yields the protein CSADEWSGQAFF.

The CDR3 protein is CASSLKTGTYNEQFF. The CDR3, as DNA: TGTGCCAGCAGCTTAAAGACAGGGACTTACAATGAGCAGTTCTTC. The chain carries TRBV7-7 and TRBJ2-1, with D possibly being TRBD1 (7 bases). V was shortened by 2 bases and J by 4 bases, with 12 bases between the two germline ends. From germline, CDR1 is SSHAT and CDR2 FNYEAQ (reference sequence). The CDR3 has 15 amino acids.

CDR3: CASSPKGQDATNEKLFF. CDR3 in DNA: TGCGCCAGCAGCCCAAAGGGACAGGATGCAACTAATGAAAAACTGTTTTTT. The chain is built from TRBV5-1 and TRBJ1-4, with TRBD1 matching 8 bases. Germline V gene data show CDR1 as SGHRS and CDR2 as YFSETQ. V shed 4 bases, J shed 0 bases, and the junction held 8 bases outside the gene matches. There are 17 residues in the CDR3.

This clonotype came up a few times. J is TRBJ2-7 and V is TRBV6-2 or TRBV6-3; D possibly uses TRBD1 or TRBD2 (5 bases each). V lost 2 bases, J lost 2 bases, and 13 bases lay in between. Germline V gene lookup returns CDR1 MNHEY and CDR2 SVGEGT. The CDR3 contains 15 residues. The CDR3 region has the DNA TGTGCCAGCAGTTACCAAAGGGACGGTACCTACGAGCAGTACTTC. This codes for CASSYQRDGTYEQYF.

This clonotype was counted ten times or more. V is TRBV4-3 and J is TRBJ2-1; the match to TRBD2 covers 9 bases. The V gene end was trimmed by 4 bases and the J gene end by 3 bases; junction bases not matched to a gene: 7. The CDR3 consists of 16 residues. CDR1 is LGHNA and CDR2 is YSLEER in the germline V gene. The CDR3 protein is CASSLMTSGGYNEQFF. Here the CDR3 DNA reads TGCGCCAGCAGCCTTATGACTAGCGGAGGCTACAATGAGCAGTTCTTC.

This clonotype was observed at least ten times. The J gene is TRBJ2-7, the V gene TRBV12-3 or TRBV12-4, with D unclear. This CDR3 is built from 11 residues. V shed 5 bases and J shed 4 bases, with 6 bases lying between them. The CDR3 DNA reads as TGTGCCAGCAGTAGACAATACGAGCAGTACTTC. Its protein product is CASSRQYEQYF.

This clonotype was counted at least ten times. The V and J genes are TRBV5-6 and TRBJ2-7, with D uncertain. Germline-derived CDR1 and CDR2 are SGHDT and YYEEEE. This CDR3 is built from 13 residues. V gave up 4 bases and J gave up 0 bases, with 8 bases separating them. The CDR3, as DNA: TGTGCCAGCAGCGAACAGTTCTCCTACGAGCAGTACTTC. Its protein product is CASSEQFSYEQYF.

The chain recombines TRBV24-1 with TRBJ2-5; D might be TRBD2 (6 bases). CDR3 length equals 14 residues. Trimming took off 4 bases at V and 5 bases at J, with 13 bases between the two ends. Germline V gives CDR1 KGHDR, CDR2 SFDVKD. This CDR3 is CATSESGSGETQYF. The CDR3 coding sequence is TGTGCCACCAGTGAATCCGGGAGCGGGGAGACCCAGTACTTC.